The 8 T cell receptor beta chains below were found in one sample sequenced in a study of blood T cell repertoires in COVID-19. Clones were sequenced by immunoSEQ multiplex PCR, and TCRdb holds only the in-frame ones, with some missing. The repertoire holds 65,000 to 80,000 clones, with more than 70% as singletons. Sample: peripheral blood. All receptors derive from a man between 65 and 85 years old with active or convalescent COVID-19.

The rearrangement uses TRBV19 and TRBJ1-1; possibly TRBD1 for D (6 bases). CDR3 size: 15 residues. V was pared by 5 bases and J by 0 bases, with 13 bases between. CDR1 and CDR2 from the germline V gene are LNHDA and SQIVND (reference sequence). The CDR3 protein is CASSLLGAVNTEAFF. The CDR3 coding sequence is TGTGCCAGTAGTTTGTTGGGGGCAGTGAACACTGAAGCTTTCTTT.

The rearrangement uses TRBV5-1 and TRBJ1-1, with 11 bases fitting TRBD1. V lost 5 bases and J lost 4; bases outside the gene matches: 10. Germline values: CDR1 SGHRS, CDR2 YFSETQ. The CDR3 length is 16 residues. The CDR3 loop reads CASSPGAGTGGTEAFF. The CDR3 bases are TGCGCCAGCAGTCCTGGTGCCGGGACAGGGGGCACTGAAGCTTTCTTT. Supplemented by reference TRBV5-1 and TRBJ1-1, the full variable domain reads KAGVTQTPRYLIKTRGQQVTLSCSPISGHRSVSWYQQTPGQGLQFLFEYFSETQRNKGNFPGRFSGRQFSNSRSEMNVSTLELGDSALYLCASSPGAGTGGTEAFFGQGTRLTVV.

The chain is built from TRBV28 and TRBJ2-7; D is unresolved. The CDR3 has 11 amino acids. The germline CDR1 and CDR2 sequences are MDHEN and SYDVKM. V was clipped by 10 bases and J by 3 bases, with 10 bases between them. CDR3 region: CATLFFYEQYF. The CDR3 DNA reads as TGTGCCACCCTCTTCTTCTACGAGCAGTACTTC. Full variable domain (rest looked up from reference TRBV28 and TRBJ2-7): DVKVTQSSRYLVKRTGEKVFLECVQDMDHENMFWYRQDPGLGLRLIYFSYDVKMKEKGDIPEGYSVSREKKERFSLILESASTNQTSMYLCATLFFYEQYFGPGTRLTVT.

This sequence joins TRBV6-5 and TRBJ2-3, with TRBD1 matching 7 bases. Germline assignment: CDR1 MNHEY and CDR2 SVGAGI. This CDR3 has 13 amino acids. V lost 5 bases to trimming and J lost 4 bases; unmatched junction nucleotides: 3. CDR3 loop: CASSRQGADTQYF. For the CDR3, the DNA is TGTGCCAGCAGTCGACAGGGCGCAGATACGCAGTATTTT.

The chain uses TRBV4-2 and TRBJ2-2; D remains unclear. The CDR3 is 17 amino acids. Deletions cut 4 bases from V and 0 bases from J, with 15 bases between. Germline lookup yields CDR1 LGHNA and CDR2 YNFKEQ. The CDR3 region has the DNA TGTGCCAGCAGCCCCGACCCGCAGGCAGCGAACACCGGGGAGCTGTTTTTT. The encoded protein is CASSPDPQAANTGELFF.

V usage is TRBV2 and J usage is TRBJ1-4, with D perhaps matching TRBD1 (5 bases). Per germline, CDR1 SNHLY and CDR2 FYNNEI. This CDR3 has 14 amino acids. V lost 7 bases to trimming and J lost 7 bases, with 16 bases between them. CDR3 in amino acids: CASTLGGDGEKLFF. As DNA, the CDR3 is TGTGCCAGCACTCTCGGGGGGGACGGTGAAAAACTGTTTTTT.

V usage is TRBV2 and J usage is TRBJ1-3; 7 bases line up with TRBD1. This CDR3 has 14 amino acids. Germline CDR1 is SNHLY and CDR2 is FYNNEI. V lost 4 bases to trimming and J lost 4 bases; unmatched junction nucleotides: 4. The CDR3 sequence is CASSATGSGNTIYF. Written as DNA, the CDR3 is TGTGCCAGCAGTGCGACAGGGTCGGGAAACACCATATATTTT.

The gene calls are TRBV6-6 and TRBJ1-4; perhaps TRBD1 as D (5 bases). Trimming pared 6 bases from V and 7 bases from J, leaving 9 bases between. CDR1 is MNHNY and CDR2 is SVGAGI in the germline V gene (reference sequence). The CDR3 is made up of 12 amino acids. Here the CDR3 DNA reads TGTGCCAGCAGACCGGGGGGTGAAAAACTGTTTTTT. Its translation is CASRPGGEKLFF.